This T cell receptor beta chain comes out of a study of resident and recirculating memory T cells in vitiligo. Overall study: The samples were homogenized without cell sorting before genomic DNA extraction. Findings and limits, study-wide: Clonality differed among vitiligo lesions, with no unique dominant clone.

Of note for this clone: Its matching antigen is unknown.

Confetti depigmentation, marking active vitiligo, was absent in these patients. Clones were read by immunoSEQ multiplex PCR, and TCRdb kept only the in-frame ones, dropping some. The sample holds 72,000 or so clones, roughly 94% seen once. This CDR3 spans 15 amino acids. The junction had 5 bases not matched to a gene; V was cut back by 4 bases and J by 3 bases. Germline loops: CDR1 MNHEY, CDR2 SMNVEV (reference sequence). The TCR sequence derives from a male donor with vitiligo. Sequenced: blood. This sequence joins TRBV27 and TRBJ1-4; 7 positions agree with TRBD1. DNA of the CDR3: TGTGCCAGCAGTTCGACAGGGCGGGCTAATGAAAAACTGTTTTTT. Its protein product is CASSSTGRANEKLFF.